These T cell receptor beta chains were read from a single sample in a study of shared clonotypes between healthy human individuals. Libraries were prepared by immunoSEQ multiplex PCR; TCRdb keeps only in-frame clonotypes and omits some of them. The sample shows under 750,000 clones, roughly two thirds of them seen only once. Sequenced input: memory CD4+ T cells sorted from blood. The receptor set was obtained from a woman aged 25 to 45 in good health. Both conserved end residues are part of each CDR3. A D gene is named only where the DNA matches it firmly. Only part of the rows carry a size: once, few, many, or a class if the clone is expanded.

CDR3nt: TGTGCCAGCAGAGGGTCGGCAGGCCGTGAAAAACTGTTTTTT; CDR3aa: CASRGSAGREKLFF; j_gene: TRBJ1-4; v_gene: TRBV6-1; len: 14; abundance: .; d_gene: .
CDR3nt: TGCGCCAGCAGCTGGTTTACAGGGCCCGAGACCCAGTACTTC; CDR3aa: CASSWFTGPETQYF; j_gene: TRBJ2-5; v_gene: TRBV5-1; len: 14; abundance: .; d_gene: .
CDR3nt: TGTGCCAGCAGCTCCCAGGCCGGGGAGCTGTTTTTT; CDR3aa: CASSSQAGELFF; j_gene: TRBJ2-2; v_gene: TRBV7-2; len: 12; abundance: .; d_gene: .
CDR3nt: TGTGCCAGCAGTACCCCGACAAGCTCTCAGCCCCAGCATTTT; CDR3aa: CASSTPTSSQPQHF; j_gene: TRBJ1-5; v_gene: TRBV28; len: 14; abundance: .; d_gene: .
CDR3nt: TGTGCCAGCAGCTACCTTCGGGGGAGAGGCACAGATACGCAGTATTTT; CDR3aa: CASSYLRGRGTDTQYF; j_gene: TRBJ2-3; v_gene: TRBV13; len: 16; abundance: .; d_gene: .
CDR3nt: TGTGCCAGCAGTCTCCGACTAGCGGGACTCAATGAGCAGTTCTTC; CDR3aa: CASSLRLAGLNEQFF; j_gene: TRBJ2-1; v_gene: TRBV27; len: 15; abundance: .; d_gene: TRBD2
CDR3nt: TGCGCCAGCAGTGGGATAGGGACTAATCAGCCCCAGCATTTT; CDR3aa: CASSGIGTNQPQHF; j_gene: TRBJ1-5; v_gene: TRBV10-2; len: 14; abundance: .; d_gene: .
CDR3nt: TGCGCCAGCAGCCAAGTCAGATGGGGGCCCCAGCCTGGGGCCTACAATGAGCAGTTCTTC; CDR3aa: CASSQVRWGPQPGAYNEQFF; j_gene: TRBJ2-1; v_gene: TRBV4-1; len: 20; abundance: .; d_gene: .
CDR3nt: TGTGCCAGCAGCAAACCGAGACAGCAGTCTTCCTACGAGCAGTACTTC; CDR3aa: CASSKPRQQSSYEQYF; j_gene: TRBJ2-7; v_gene: TRBV21-1; len: 16; abundance: .; d_gene: .
CDR3nt: TGTGCCAGCAGATTCCGGACGCGTATGGATGGCTACACCTTC; CDR3aa: CASRFRTRMDGYTF; j_gene: TRBJ1-2; v_gene: TRBV28; len: 14; abundance: .; d_gene: .
CDR3nt: TGCAGCGTTCGGGACAGCCATTTCACCGGGGAGCTGTTTTTT; CDR3aa: CSVRDSHFTGELFF; j_gene: TRBJ2-2; v_gene: TRBV29-1; len: 14; abundance: .; d_gene: TRBD1
CDR3nt: TGTGCCAGTAGCCTGGATGAGGGAGGGATCCCAAGACAAACCGGGGAGCTGTTTTTT; CDR3aa: CASSLDEGGIPRQTGELFF; j_gene: TRBJ2-2; v_gene: TRBV19; len: 19; abundance: .; d_gene: TRBD2
CDR3nt: TGCGCCACAGCAGCAACCGCCCGGGACTCCCTGGAGGGTGAGCAGTTCTTC; CDR3aa: CATAATARDSLEGEQFF; j_gene: TRBJ2-1; v_gene: TRBV5-1; len: 17; abundance: .; d_gene: .
CDR3nt: TGTGCCAGCAGTCTAGCGAGGGTGGGTGAGCAGTTCTTC; CDR3aa: CASSLARVGEQFF; j_gene: TRBJ2-1; v_gene: TRBV27; len: 13; abundance: .; d_gene: .
CDR3nt: TGTGCCACCAGCGTAGAGACGGGGCTCGGCGAGCAGTACTTC; CDR3aa: CATSVETGLGEQYF; j_gene: TRBJ2-7; v_gene: TRBV15; len: 14; abundance: .; d_gene: .
CDR3nt: TGTGCCAGCAGCTTATGGGCTAGCGGGAGTAATGAGCAGTTCTTC; CDR3aa: CASSLWASGSNEQFF; j_gene: TRBJ2-1; v_gene: TRBV7-3; len: 15; abundance: .; d_gene: TRBD2
CDR3nt: TGCGCCAGCAGTCAGGGGGCCTCCGTTCGTACAGATACGCAGTATTTT; CDR3aa: CASSQGASVRTDTQYF; j_gene: TRBJ2-3; v_gene: TRBV5-1; len: 16; abundance: .; d_gene: TRBD1
CDR3nt: TGTGCCAGCAGCCCACCTCTGGGTGGGTGGGAGCAGTACTTC; CDR3aa: CASSPPLGGWEQYF; j_gene: TRBJ2-7; v_gene: TRBV28; len: 14; abundance: .; d_gene: .
CDR3nt: TGTGCCACCAGCAGAGATACCTGGTCGCCGGTCTTGCACGAGCAGTACTTC; CDR3aa: CATSRDTWSPVLHEQYF; j_gene: TRBJ2-7; v_gene: TRBV15; len: 17; abundance: .; d_gene: .
CDR3nt: TGTGCCAGCAGTTTACAGTCGAACACTGAAGCTTTCTTT; CDR3aa: CASSLQSNTEAFF; j_gene: TRBJ1-1; v_gene: TRBV27; len: 13; abundance: .; d_gene: .
CDR3nt: TGTGCCAGCTCATCCAGGGAAGGGGGCAATCAGCCCCAGCATTTT; CDR3aa: CASSSREGGNQPQHF; j_gene: TRBJ1-5; v_gene: TRBV18; len: 15; abundance: .; d_gene: .
CDR3nt: TGCGCCAGCAGCTTGGACAGCGGCTACACCTTC; CDR3aa: CASSLDSGYTF; j_gene: TRBJ1-2; v_gene: TRBV5-1; len: 11; abundance: .; d_gene: .
CDR3nt: TGTGCCAGCAGCTTAAACTATGAGCAGTTCTTC; CDR3aa: CASSLNYEQFF; j_gene: TRBJ2-1; v_gene: TRBV7-9; len: 11; abundance: .; d_gene: .
CDR3nt: TGTGCCATGCCGCGTAACTATGGCTACACCTTC; CDR3aa: CAMPRNYGYTF; j_gene: TRBJ1-2; v_gene: TRBV27; len: 11; abundance: .; d_gene: .
CDR3nt: TGTGCCAGCAGCCAGGGCTTCCAAGAGACCCAGTACTTC; CDR3aa: CASSQGFQETQYF; j_gene: TRBJ2-5; v_gene: TRBV14; len: 13; abundance: .; d_gene: .
CDR3nt: TGTGCCAGCAGTCAACGGGACAGGGATAATCAGCCCCAGCATTTT; CDR3aa: CASSQRDRDNQPQHF; j_gene: TRBJ1-5; v_gene: TRBV7-3; len: 15; abundance: .; d_gene: TRBD1
CDR3nt: TGTGCCAGCACCTCCACCGGACTCTCTGGAAACACCATATATTTT; CDR3aa: CASTSTGLSGNTIYF; j_gene: TRBJ1-3; v_gene: TRBV28; len: 15; abundance: .; d_gene: .
CDR3nt: TGTGCCAGCAGTTACGAGGGCAGGGGTATCGACACCATATATTTT; CDR3aa: CASSYEGRGIDTIYF; j_gene: TRBJ1-3; v_gene: TRBV6-5; len: 15; abundance: .; d_gene: .
CDR3nt: TGTGCCACCAGCAGAAAAAAATACCCGGGACAGGGGGCGGCGGGGGCCAACGTCCTGACTTTC; CDR3aa: CATSRKKYPGQGAAGANVLTF; j_gene: TRBJ2-6; v_gene: TRBV15; len: 21; abundance: .; d_gene: TRBD1
CDR3nt: TGTGCCAGCTCACCACCGAATCGGGAGGGATCCTACGAGCAGTACTTC; CDR3aa: CASSPPNREGSYEQYF; j_gene: TRBJ2-7; v_gene: TRBV18; len: 16; abundance: few; d_gene: TRBD2
CDR3nt: TGTGCCAGCTCACCACCGGACGGGGGGACTGGAAACACCATATATTTT; CDR3aa: CASSPPDGGTGNTIYF; j_gene: TRBJ1-3; v_gene: TRBV18; len: 16; abundance: few; d_gene: .
CDR3nt: TGTGCCAGCAGCTTAGTAGCGCCTGGGACAGGGTGGCTGAACACTGAAGCTTTCTTT; CDR3aa: CASSLVAPGTGWLNTEAFF; j_gene: TRBJ1-1; v_gene: TRBV7-6; len: 19; abundance: .; d_gene: TRBD1
CDR3nt: TGTGCCAGCAGCTTGGACAGTCTTAGCAATCAGCCCCAGCATTTT; CDR3aa: CASSLDSLSNQPQHF; j_gene: TRBJ1-5; v_gene: TRBV7-2; len: 15; abundance: .; d_gene: .
CDR3nt: TGTGCCAGCAGCCCCTTGGACATAGCCAAGAGCTTGGAGCAGTACTTC; CDR3aa: CASSPLDIAKSLEQYF; j_gene: TRBJ2-7; v_gene: TRBV27; len: 16; abundance: .; d_gene: .
CDR3nt: TGTGCTAGTGGTCTTTCGTCGACAGGGGGTAACACCGGGGAGCTGTTTTTT; CDR3aa: CASGLSSTGGNTGELFF; j_gene: TRBJ2-2; v_gene: TRBV12-5; len: 17; abundance: once; d_gene: TRBD1
CDR3nt: TGTGCCACCAAAAACTGCTCCCATGAAAAACTGTTTTTT; CDR3aa: CATKNCSHEKLFF; j_gene: TRBJ1-4; v_gene: TRBV10-3; len: 13; abundance: .; d_gene: .
CDR3nt: TGTGCCAGTAGTATCGGACTAGCGGGTCCCTACGAGCAGTACTTC; CDR3aa: CASSIGLAGPYEQYF; j_gene: TRBJ2-7; v_gene: TRBV19; len: 15; abundance: .; d_gene: TRBD2
CDR3nt: TGTGCCAGCAGTTACTCATTGGGACAGTCGTCCTACGAGCAGTACTTC; CDR3aa: CASSYSLGQSSYEQYF; j_gene: TRBJ2-7; v_gene: TRBV6-5; len: 16; abundance: .; d_gene: TRBD1
CDR3nt: TGCGCCAGCGGTTATTCTAACTATGGCTACACCTTC; CDR3aa: CASGYSNYGYTF; j_gene: TRBJ1-2; v_gene: TRBV5-1; len: 12; abundance: .; d_gene: .
CDR3nt: TGTGCCAGCAGTCCGGACCAATACCTCCGGGCAGGAAACACCATATATTTT; CDR3aa: CASSPDQYLRAGNTIYF; j_gene: TRBJ1-3; v_gene: TRBV27; len: 17; abundance: .; d_gene: .
CDR3nt: TGTGCCAGCGCTCGCGGTGACGGGACAGGGGGCTACGAGCAGTACTTC; CDR3aa: CASARGDGTGGYEQYF; j_gene: TRBJ2-7; v_gene: TRBV18; len: 16; abundance: .; d_gene: TRBD1